These T cell receptor beta chains were read from a single sample in a study of early T cells in non-severe SARS-CoV-2 infection. TCRdb itself ran the 5' RACE reads through MiXCR, one entry per CDR3 protein. The repertoire includes some 45,000 distinct CDR3 sequences, roughly 6% of them detected once, and about 8.3% sits in the top ten. This specimen was whole blood, taken at baseline. These receptors were obtained from an adult who was a healthcare worker with PCR-confirmed SARS-CoV-2 infection or an uninfected control (not recorded which). CDR3s include the opening cysteine and the closing phenylalanine or tryptophan. A D gene is named only where the DNA matches it firmly. Size values are once, few and many counts, or a class for expanded clones, and some rows have none.

clone_size	v_call	j_call	d_call	cdr3_aa	cdr3_nt
few	TRBV5-5	TRBJ1-3	.	CASSQLRDSGNTIYF	TGTGCCAGCAGCCAACTCCGGGACTCCGGAAACACCATATATTTT
many	TRBV11-3	TRBJ2-1	.	CASSLAGDPYNEQFF	TGTGCCAGCAGCTTAGCGGGGGACCCCTACAATGAGCAGTTCTTC
few	TRBV19	TRBJ2-7	TRBD2	CASSPFGTSGSFYEQYF	TGTGCCAGTAGTCCCTTCGGGACTAGCGGATCTTTCTACGAGCAGTACTTC
many	TRBV10-3	TRBJ2-5	TRBD2	CAISESGTSEETQYF	TGTGCCATCAGTGAGTCGGGGACTAGCGAAGAGACCCAGTACTTC
many	TRBV2	TRBJ2-1	TRBD1	CASRGLQGATYNEQFF	TGTGCCAGCAGGGGGTTACAGGGGGCCACCTACAATGAGCAGTTCTTC
.	TRBV5-5	TRBJ2-7	.	CASSFGGAVWYEQYF	TGTGCCAGCAGCTTCGGGGGCGCCGTGTGGTACGAGCAGTACTTC
.	TRBV27	TRBJ1-6	.	CASSFPNSPLHF	TGTGCCAGCAGTTTTCCCAATTCACCCCTCCACTTT
.	TRBV6-2/TRBV6-3	TRBJ2-5	TRBD1	CASSHRQGRWQETQYF	TGTGCCAGCAGTCATCGACAGGGGAGGTGGCAAGAGACCCAGTACTTC
few	TRBV7-6	TRBJ2-5	TRBD1	CASSLVSLDRRQETQYF	TGTGCCAGCAGCTTAGTTTCCCTGGACAGGAGACAAGAGACCCAGTACTTC
.	TRBV9	TRBJ2-3	.	CASSVTSSSSTDTQYF	TGTGCCAGCAGCGTTACTAGCTCATCTAGCACAGATACGCAGTATTTT
many	TRBV12-3/TRBV12-4	TRBJ2-6	.	CASRLQGAGANVLTF	TGTGCCAGCAGACTACAGGGCGCTGGGGCCAACGTCCTGACTTTC
few	TRBV6-1	TRBJ2-5	.	CASSEGQLQETQYF	TGTGCCAGCAGTGAAGGACAGCTCCAAGAGACCCAGTACTTC
few	TRBV6-5	TRBJ1-5	TRBD1	CASSPQGNQPQHF	TGTGCCAGCAGTCCACAGGGGAATCAGCCCCAGCATTTT
many	TRBV13	TRBJ2-3	.	CASSFESTDTQYF	TGTGCCAGCAGCTTCGAGAGCACAGATACGCAGTATTTT
many	TRBV7-9	TRBJ2-1	TRBD2	CASSLGTSGGISYNEQFF	TGTGCCAGCAGCTTAGGGACTAGCGGGGGTATCTCCTACAATGAGCAGTTCTTC
.	TRBV7-3	TRBJ1-6	.	CASSLFAGYNSPLHF	TGTGCCAGCAGCTTATTCGCCGGGTATAATTCACCCCTCCACTTT
many	TRBV20-1	TRBJ2-7	.	CSAREGGDEQYF	TGCAGTGCTAGAGAGGGGGGAGACGAGCAGTACTTC
many	TRBV18	TRBJ1-1	.	CASSLLTTWNTEAFF	TGTGCCAGCTCACTCCTGACGACTTGGAACACTGAAGCTTTCTTT
.	TRBV6-2/TRBV6-3	TRBJ2-1	TRBD2	CASSYSASGGVEQFF	TGTGCCAGCAGTTACTCGGCTAGCGGGGGGGTTGAGCAGTTCTTC
many	TRBV12-3/TRBV12-4	TRBJ2-7	.	CASSPRGPAYEQYF	TGTGCCAGCAGCCCCAGGGGTCCCGCCTACGAGCAGTACTTC
.	TRBV7-3	TRBJ2-2	TRBD2	CASSSQGGGTGELFF	TGTGCCAGCAGCTCTCAAGGCGGGGGTACCGGGGAGCTGTTTTTT
many	TRBV20-1	TRBJ1-2	.	CSARGGGNYGYTF	TGCAGTGCTAGAGGTGGGGGTAACTATGGCTACACCTTC
.	TRBV20-1	TRBJ2-2	TRBD2	CSASGSGGATGELFF	TGCAGTGCTAGCGGTAGCGGGGGGGCAACCGGGGAGCTGTTTTTT
many	TRBV7-9	TRBJ1-1	.	CASSSGSNTEAFF	TGTGCCAGCAGTTCAGGCAGCAACACTGAAGCTTTCTTT
.	TRBV6-6	TRBJ1-5	.	CASSYSAGNSNQPQHF	TGTGCCAGCAGTTACTCGGCAGGGAATAGCAATCAGCCCCAGCATTTT
.	TRBV20-1	TRBJ2-7	.	CSASRDMEYF	TGCAGTGCTAGCCGGGACATGGAGTACTTC
many	TRBV21-1	TRBJ1-3	.	CASRWGDSGNTIYF	TGTGCCAGCAGATGGGGGGACTCTGGAAACACCATATATTTT
.	TRBV18	TRBJ1-2	TRBD1	CASSGDRVDGYTF	TGTGCCAGCTCAGGGGACAGGGTTGATGGCTACACCTTC
many	TRBV30	TRBJ2-7	.	CAWSRDTSYEQYF	TGTGCCTGGAGCAGGGACACCTCCTACGAGCAGTACTTC
.	TRBV6-6	TRBJ2-5	TRBD1	CASSTPDTGDQETQYF	TGTGCCAGCAGTACACCAGACACAGGGGACCAAGAGACCCAGTACTTC
.	TRBV10-3	TRBJ2-3	TRBD1	CAISQDRRGGTDTQYF	TGTGCCATCAGCCAGGACAGGCGAGGGGGCACAGATACGCAGTATTTT
.	TRBV7-6	TRBJ2-3	.	CVSSLGGKAGANTDTQYF	TGTGTCAGCAGCTTAGGGGGCAAAGCGGGGGCCAACACAGATACGCAGTATTTT
few	TRBV3-1	TRBJ2-1	.	CASSRTPLSYNEQFF	TGTGCCAGCAGCCGCACTCCACTCTCCTACAATGAGCAGTTCTTC
many	TRBV11-1	TRBJ2-5	.	CASSQEAFQETQYF	TGTGCCAGCAGCCAAGAGGCATTCCAAGAGACCCAGTACTTC
few	TRBV5-1	TRBJ2-7	.	CASSYGTPDYEQYF	TGCGCCAGCAGCTACGGCACCCCGGACTACGAGCAGTACTTC
few	TRBV5-4	TRBJ2-3	.	CASPSNSKDTQYF	TGTGCCAGCCCATCAAACAGCAAAGATACGCAGTATTTT
many	TRBV28	TRBJ2-4	.	CASSSQGKRAKNIQYF	TGTGCCAGCAGTTCCCAGGGGAAGAGAGCCAAAAACATTCAGTACTTC
many	TRBV20-1	TRBJ1-5	TRBD1	CSAHGTGDQPQHF	TGCAGTGCCCATGGGACAGGGGATCAGCCCCAGCATTTT
.	TRBV7-2	TRBJ1-1	.	CASSGDTTEAFF	TGTGCCAGCAGCGGGGACACCACTGAAGCTTTCTTT
many	TRBV30	TRBJ2-7	TRBD2	CAWKPGLAGVYEQYF	TGTGCCTGGAAGCCGGGACTAGCGGGGGTCTACGAGCAGTACTTC
many	TRBV29-1	TRBJ2-7	TRBD1	CSVGQGGVEQYF	TGCAGCGTTGGACAGGGGGGCGTCGAGCAGTACTTC
many	TRBV27	TRBJ2-1	.	CASSFDSYNEQFF	TGTGCCAGCAGTTTCGACAGCTACAATGAGCAGTTCTTC
many	TRBV10-1	TRBJ2-1	.	CASSRGMAQFF	TGCGCCAGCAGCCGGGGGATGGCCCAGTTCTTC
few	TRBV5-1	TRBJ2-1	TRBD2	CASSAGLAGASYNEQFF	TGCGCCAGCAGCGCTGGACTAGCGGGGGCTTCCTACAATGAGCAGTTCTTC
few	TRBV7-2	TRBJ2-3	TRBD1	CASSLVPGGADTQYF	TGTGCCAGCAGCTTAGTACCAGGGGGCGCAGATACGCAGTATTTT
many	TRBV5-8	TRBJ2-1	TRBD2	CASSSGTSSYNEQFF	TGTGCCAGCAGCTCCGGGACTAGCTCCTACAATGAGCAGTTCTTC
many	TRBV28	TRBJ1-1	TRBD1	CASSYDRGRTEAFF	TGTGCCAGCAGTTACGACAGGGGGCGAACTGAAGCTTTCTTT